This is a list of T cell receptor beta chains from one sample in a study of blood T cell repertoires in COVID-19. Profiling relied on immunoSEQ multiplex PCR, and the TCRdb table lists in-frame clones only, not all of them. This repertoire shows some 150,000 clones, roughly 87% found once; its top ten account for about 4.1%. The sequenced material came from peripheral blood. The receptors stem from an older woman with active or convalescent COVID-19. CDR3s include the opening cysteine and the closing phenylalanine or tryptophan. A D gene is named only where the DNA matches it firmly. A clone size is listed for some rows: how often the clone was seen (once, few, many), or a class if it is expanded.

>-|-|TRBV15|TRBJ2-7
CATSRPGERNYEQYF
TGTGCCACCAGCAGACCGGGTGAAAGGAACTACGAGCAGTACTTC
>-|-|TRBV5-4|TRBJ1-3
CASSSYGGNTIYF
TGTGCCAGCAGCTCGTACGGTGGAAACACCATATATTTT
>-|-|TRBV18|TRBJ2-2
CASSPRVVANTGELFF
TGTGCCAGCTCACCTCGGGTGGTGGCGAACACCGGGGAGCTGTTTTTT
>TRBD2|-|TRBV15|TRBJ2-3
CATSRGGSGGAVGTQYF
TGTGCCACCAGCAGAGGGGGTAGCGGGGGGGCCGTCGGTACGCAGTATTTT
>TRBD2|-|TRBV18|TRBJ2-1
CASTPPGGSSYNEQFF
TGTGCCAGCACCCCCCCGGGCGGGAGCTCCTACAATGAGCAGTTCTTC
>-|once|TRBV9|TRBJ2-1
CASSVLSAYNEQFF
TGTGCCAGCAGCGTACTGAGTGCGTACAATGAGCAGTTCTTC
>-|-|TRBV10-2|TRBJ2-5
CASSESHDQETQYF
TGCGCCAGCAGTGAGTCCCATGACCAAGAGACCCAGTACTTC
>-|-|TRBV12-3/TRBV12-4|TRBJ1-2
CASRGRGGYTF
TGTGCCAGCAGGGGCCGCGGGGGCTACACCTTC
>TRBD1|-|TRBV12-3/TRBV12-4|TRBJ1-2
CASSPTGARGYTF
TGTGCCAGCAGTCCGACAGGGGCGAGGGGCTACACCTTC
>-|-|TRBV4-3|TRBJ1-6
CASSQDLPTRNSPLHF
TGCGCCAGCAGCCAAGATCTGCCGACTAGAAATTCACCCCTCCACTTT
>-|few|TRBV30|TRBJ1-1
CAWSPRGREAFF
TGTGCCTGGAGTCCCCGAGGGAGGGAAGCTTTCTTT
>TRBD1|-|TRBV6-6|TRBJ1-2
CASSQGQEYGYTF
TGTGCCAGCAGTCAGGGACAGGAATATGGCTACACCTTC
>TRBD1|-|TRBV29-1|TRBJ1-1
CSVGGDRGYSAEAFF
TGCAGCGTGGGAGGGGACAGGGGGTATTCCGCTGAAGCTTTCTTT
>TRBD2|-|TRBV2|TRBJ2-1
CASSEFRTSGNNEQFF
TGTGCCAGCAGTGAATTTCGGACTAGCGGCAACAATGAGCAGTTCTTC
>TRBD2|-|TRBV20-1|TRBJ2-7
CSASDRAGASYEQYF
TGCAGTGCTAGTGATAGAGCGGGGGCTTCCTACGAGCAGTACTTC
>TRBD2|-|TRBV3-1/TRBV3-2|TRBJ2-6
CASGPGGEGNVLTF
TGTGCCAGCGGCCCGGGAGGGGAGGGCAACGTCCTGACTTTC
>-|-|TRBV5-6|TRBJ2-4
CASSLSQGQFIQYF
TGTGCCAGCAGCTTGTCCCAGGGGCAATTCATTCAGTACTTC